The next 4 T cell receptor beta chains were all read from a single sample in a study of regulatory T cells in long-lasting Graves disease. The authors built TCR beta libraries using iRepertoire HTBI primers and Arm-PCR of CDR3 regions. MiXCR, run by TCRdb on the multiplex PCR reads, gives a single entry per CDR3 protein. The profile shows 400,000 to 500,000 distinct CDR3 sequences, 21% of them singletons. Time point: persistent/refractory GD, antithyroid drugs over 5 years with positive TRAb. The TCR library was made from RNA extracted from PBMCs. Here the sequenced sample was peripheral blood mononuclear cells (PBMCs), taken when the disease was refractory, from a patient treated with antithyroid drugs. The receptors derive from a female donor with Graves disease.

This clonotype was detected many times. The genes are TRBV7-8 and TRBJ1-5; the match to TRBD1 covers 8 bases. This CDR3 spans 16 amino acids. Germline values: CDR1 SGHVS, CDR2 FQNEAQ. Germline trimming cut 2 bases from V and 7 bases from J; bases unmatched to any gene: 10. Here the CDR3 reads CASSLLGQGALQPQHF. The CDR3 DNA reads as TGTGCCAGCAGCTTATTAGGCCAGGGGGCTTTGCAGCCCCAGCATTTT. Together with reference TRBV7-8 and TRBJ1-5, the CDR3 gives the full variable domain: GAGVSQSPRYKVAKRGQDVALRCDPISGHVSLFWYQQALGQGPEFLTYFQNEAQLDKSGLPSDRFFAERPEGSVSTLKIQRTQQEDSAVYLCASSLLGQGALQPQHFGDGTRLSIL.

The CDR3 loop is CASSLAPGTNSNQPQHF. The CDR3 bases are TGTGCCAGCAGCTTAGCGCCCGGGACAAATAGCAATCAGCCCCAGCATTTT. The V and J genes are TRBV7-6 and TRBJ1-5, with a tentative D call TRBD1 (6 bases). V was shortened by 0 bases and J by 0 bases, with 12 bases between the two germline ends. This CDR3 has 17 amino acids. CDR1 SGHVS and CDR2 FNYEAQ come from the germline V gene. The complete variable domain, with remaining parts taken from reference TRBV7-6 and TRBJ1-5, reads GAGVSQSPRYKVTKRGQDVALRCDPISGHVSLYWYRQALGQGPEFLTYFNYEAQQDKSGLPNDRFSAERPEGSISTLTIQRTEQRDSAMYRCASSLAPGTNSNQPQHFGDGTRLSIL.

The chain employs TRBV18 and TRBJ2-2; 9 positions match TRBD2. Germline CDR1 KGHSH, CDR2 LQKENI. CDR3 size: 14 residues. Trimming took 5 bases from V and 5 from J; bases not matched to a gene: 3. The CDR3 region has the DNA TGTGCCAGCTCAGTAGCGGGAGAAACCGGGGAGCTGTTTTTT. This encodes CASSVAGETGELFF.

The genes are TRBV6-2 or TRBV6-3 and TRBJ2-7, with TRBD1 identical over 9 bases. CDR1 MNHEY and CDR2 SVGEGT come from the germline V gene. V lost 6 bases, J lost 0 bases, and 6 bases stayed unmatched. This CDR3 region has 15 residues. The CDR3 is CASSSRTGDSYEQYF. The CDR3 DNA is TGTGCCAGCAGCAGCAGGACAGGGGACTCCTACGAGCAGTACTTC.